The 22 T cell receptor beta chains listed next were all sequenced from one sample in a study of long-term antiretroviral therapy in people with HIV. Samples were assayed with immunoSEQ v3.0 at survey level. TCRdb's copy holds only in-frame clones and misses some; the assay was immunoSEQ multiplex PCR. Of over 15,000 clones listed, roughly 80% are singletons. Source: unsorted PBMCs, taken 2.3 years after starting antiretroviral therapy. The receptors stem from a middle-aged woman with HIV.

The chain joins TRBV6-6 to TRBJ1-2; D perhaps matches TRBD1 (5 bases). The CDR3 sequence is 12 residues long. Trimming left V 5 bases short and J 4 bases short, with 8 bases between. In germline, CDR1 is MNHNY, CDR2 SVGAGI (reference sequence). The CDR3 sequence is CASSQGLYGYTF. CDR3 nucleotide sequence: TGTGCCAGCAGTCAGGGACTCTATGGCTACACCTTC.

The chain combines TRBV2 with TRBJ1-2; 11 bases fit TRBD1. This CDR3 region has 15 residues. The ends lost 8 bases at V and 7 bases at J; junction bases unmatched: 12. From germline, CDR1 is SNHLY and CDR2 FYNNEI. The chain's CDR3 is CASVGLDRGLGGYTF. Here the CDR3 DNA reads TGTGCCAGCGTGGGATTGGACAGGGGGCTGGGTGGCTACACCTTC.

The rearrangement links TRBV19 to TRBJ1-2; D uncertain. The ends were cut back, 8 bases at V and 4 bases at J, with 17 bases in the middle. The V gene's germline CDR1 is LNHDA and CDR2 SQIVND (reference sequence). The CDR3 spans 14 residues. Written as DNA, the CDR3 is TGTGCCAGTGGAATCTCAATCACGGGCTATGGCTACACCTTC. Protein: CASGISITGYGYTF.

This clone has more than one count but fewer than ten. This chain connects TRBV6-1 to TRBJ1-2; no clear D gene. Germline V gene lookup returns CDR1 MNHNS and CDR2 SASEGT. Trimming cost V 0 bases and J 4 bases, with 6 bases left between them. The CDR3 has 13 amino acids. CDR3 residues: CASSEAGFYGYTF. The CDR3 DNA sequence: TGTGCCAGCAGTGAAGCAGGGTTCTATGGCTACACCTTC.

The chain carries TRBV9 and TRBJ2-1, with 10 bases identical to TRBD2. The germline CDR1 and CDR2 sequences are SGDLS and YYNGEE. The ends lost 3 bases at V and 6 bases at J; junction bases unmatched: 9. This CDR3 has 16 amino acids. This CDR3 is CASSATGTSATNEQFF. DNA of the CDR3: TGTGCCAGCAGCGCCACCGGGACTAGCGCTACCAATGAGCAGTTCTTC.

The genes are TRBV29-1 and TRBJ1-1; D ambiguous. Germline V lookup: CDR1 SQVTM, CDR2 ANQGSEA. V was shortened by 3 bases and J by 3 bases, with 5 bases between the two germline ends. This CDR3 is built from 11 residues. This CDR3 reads CSVERDTEAFF. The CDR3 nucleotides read TGCAGCGTTGAGAGGGACACTGAAGCTTTCTTT.

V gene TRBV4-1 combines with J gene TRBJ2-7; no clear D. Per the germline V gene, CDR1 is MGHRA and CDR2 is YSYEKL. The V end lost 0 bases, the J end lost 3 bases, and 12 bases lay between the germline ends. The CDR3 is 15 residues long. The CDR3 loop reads CASSQDTSVYYEQYF. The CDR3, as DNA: TGCGCCAGCAGCCAAGATACCTCAGTCTACTACGAGCAGTACTTC.

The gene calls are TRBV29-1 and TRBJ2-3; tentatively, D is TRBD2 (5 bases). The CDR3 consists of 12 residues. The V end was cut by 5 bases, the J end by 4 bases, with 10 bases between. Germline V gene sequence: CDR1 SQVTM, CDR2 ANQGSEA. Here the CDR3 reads CSVPGSPDTQYF. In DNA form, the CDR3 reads TGCAGCGTTCCGGGATCTCCAGATACGCAGTATTTT.

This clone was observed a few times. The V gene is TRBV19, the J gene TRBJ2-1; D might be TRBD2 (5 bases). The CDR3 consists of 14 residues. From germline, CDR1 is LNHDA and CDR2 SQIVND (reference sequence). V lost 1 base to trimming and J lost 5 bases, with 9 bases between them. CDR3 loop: CASSIGGINNEQFF. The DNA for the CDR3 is TGTGCCAGTAGTATAGGAGGGATCAACAATGAGCAGTTCTTC.

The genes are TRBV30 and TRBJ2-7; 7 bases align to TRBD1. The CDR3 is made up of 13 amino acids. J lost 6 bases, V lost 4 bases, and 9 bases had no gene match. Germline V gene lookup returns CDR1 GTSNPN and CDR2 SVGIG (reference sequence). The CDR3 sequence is CAWTNRGSGEQYF. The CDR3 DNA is TGTGCCTGGACTAACAGGGGATCAGGCGAGCAGTACTTC.

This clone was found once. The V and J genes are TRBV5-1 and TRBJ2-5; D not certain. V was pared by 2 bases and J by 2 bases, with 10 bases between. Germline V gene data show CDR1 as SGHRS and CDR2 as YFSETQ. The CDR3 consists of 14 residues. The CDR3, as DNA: TGCGCCAGCAGCTTTGCTCCAGATCAAGAGACCCAGTACTTC. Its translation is CASSFAPDQETQYF. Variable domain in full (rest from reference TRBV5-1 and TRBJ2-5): KAGVTQTPRYLIKTRGQQVTLSCSPISGHRSVSWYQQTPGQGLQFLFEYFSETQRNKGNFPGRFSGRQFSNSRSEMNVSTLELGDSALYLCASSFAPDQETQYFGPGTRLLVL.

CDR3 sequence: CASSSTGGEETQYF. CDR3 nucleotide sequence: TGTGCCAGTAGCTCGACAGGGGGCGAAGAGACCCAGTACTTC. V gene TRBV19 combines with J gene TRBJ2-5; 10 bases map to TRBD1. J was trimmed by 3 bases and V by 6 bases; bases with no gene match: 4. CDR3 length equals 14 residues. CDR1 LNHDA and CDR2 SQIVND come from the germline V gene (reference sequence).

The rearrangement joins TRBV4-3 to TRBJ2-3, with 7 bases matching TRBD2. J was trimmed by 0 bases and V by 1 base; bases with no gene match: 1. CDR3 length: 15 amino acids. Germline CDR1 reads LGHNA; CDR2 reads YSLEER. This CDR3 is CASSQAGGSTDTQYF. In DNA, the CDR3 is TGCGCCAGCAGCCAAGCCGGGGGGAGCACAGATACGCAGTATTTT.

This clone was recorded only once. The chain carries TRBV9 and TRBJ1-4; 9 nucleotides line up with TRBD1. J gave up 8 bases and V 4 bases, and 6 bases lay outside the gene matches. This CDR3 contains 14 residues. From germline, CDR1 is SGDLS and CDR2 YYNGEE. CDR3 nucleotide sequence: TGTGCCAGCAGCACGGACAGGGGCTGGGAAAAACTGTTTTTT. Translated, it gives CASSTDRGWEKLFF.

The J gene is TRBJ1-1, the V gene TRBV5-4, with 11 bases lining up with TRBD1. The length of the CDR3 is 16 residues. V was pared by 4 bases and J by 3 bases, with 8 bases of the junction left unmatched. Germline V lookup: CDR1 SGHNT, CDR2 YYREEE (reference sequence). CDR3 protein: CASSDPGQGVDTEAFF. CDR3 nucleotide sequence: TGTGCCAGCAGCGATCCGGGACAGGGGGTGGACACTGAAGCTTTCTTT.

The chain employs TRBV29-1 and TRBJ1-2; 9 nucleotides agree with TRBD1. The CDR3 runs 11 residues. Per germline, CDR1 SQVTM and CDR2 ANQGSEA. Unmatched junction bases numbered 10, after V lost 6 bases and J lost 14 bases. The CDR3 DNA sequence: TGCAGCGTCCCTGGGGACAGGGCGAGGACCTTC. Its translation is CSVPGDRARTF. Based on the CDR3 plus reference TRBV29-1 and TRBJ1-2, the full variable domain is SAVISQKPSRDICQRGTSLTIQCQVDSQVTMMFWYRQQPGQSLTLIATANQGSEATYESGFVIDKFPISRPNLTFSTLTVSNMSPEDSSIYLCSVPGDRARTFGSGTRLTVV.

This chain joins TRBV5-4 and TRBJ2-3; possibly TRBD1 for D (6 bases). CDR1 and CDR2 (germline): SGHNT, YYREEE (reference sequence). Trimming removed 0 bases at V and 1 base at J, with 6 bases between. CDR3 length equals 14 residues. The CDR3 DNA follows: TGTGCCAGCAGCTTGGACAGGGGCACAGATACGCAGTATTTT. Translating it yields CASSLDRGTDTQYF.

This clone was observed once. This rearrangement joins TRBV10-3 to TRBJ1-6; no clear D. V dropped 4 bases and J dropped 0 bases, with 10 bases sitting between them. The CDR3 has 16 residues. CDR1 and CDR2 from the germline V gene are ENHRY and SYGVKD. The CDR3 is CAISVKDRSYNSPLHF. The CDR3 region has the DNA TGTGCCATCAGTGTTAAAGATCGCTCCTATAATTCACCCCTCCACTTT.

CDR3 residues: CASSLGGIVDTQYF. The CDR3 coding sequence is TGTGCCAGCAGCTTAGGGGGAATCGTAGATACGCAGTATTTT. The genes are TRBV11-3 and TRBJ2-3; D unresolved. Germline CDR1 reads SGHNT; CDR2 reads YENEEA. V lost 1 base to trimming and J lost 5 bases, with 10 bases between them. The CDR3 contains 14 residues.

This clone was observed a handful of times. The CDR3 is CASSPMAGGADTQYF. CDR3 nucleotide sequence: TGCGCCAGCAGCCCCATGGCGGGGGGTGCAGATACGCAGTATTTT. This chain uses TRBV4-3 with TRBJ2-3; 8 bases fit TRBD2. The CDR3 is 15 residues long. With V trimmed by 4 bases and J by 4 bases, 7 bases remained unmatched. Germline CDR1 is LGHNA and CDR2 is YSLEER.

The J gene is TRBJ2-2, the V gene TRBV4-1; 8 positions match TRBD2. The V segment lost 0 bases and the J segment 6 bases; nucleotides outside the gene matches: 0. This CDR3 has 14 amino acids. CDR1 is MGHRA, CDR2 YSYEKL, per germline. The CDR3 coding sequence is TGCGCCAGCAGCCAAGAGCGGGGGGCCGGGGAGCTGTTTTTT. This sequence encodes CASSQERGAGELFF.

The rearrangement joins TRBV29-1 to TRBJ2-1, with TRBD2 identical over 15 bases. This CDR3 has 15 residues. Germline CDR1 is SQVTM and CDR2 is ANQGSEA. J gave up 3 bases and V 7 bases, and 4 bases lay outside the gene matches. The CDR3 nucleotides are TGCAGCGCTGGACTAGCGGGAGGGTACTACAATGAGCAGTTCTTC. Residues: CSAGLAGGYYNEQFF.